A selection of T cell receptor beta chains follows, all from one sample in a study of T-cell memory formation after mild COVID-19. TCRdb itself ran the 5' RACE reads through MiXCR, one entry per CDR3 protein. The sample holds about 560,000 distinct CDR3 sequences; roughly 22% are singletons and the top ten take under 8.5%. The sequenced sample consisted of PBMCs or a T cell subset sorted from them (not recorded which). The receptors originated from an adult woman who had mild COVID-19 (a few samples of this study predate the infection). Cell type and time point are not known. The CDR3 runs from the conserved cysteine through the conserved F or W. Each record gives: J gene, clone size, V gene, D gene, CDR3 protein, CDR3 DNA. A D gene is named only where the DNA matches it firmly. A clone size is listed for some rows: how often the clone was seen (once, few, many), or a class if it is expanded.

>TRBJ2-1|-|TRBV29-1|-
CSPGGSFF
TGCAGCCCCGGGGGCTCGTTCTTC
>TRBJ1-5|many|TRBV7-8|TRBD1
CASSPGTGGWQPQHF
TGTGCCAGCAGCCCGGGGACAGGGGGCTGGCAGCCCCAGCATTTT
>TRBJ2-3|-|TRBV30|-
CAWGRPGADTQYF
TGTGCCTGGGGACGCCCGGGAGCAGATACGCAGTATTTT
>TRBJ2-1|-|TRBV5-5|TRBD2
CASSLAPLAGHNEQFF
TGTGCCAGCAGCTTGGCTCCACTAGCGGGGCACAATGAGCAGTTCTTC
>TRBJ1-5|few|TRBV6-6|-
CASSYVDVDQPQHF
TGTGCCAGCAGTTACGTGGACGTAGATCAGCCCCAGCATTTT
>TRBJ1-2|-|TRBV20-1|-
CSASPVWPEQNGYTF
TGCAGTGCTAGCCCAGTCTGGCCCGAGCAGAATGGCTACACCTTC
>TRBJ1-1|-|TRBV11-1|-
CASSSGGMTEAFF
TGTGCCAGCAGCTCCGGGGGTATGACTGAAGCTTTCTTT
>TRBJ2-1|few|TRBV5-4|TRBD1
CASRGTGRSYNEQFF
TGTGCCAGCAGGGGGACAGGGCGGTCCTACAATGAGCAGTTCTTC
>TRBJ2-1|-|TRBV5-1|TRBD2
CASSLVTGGPNEQFF
TGCGCCAGCAGCTTGGTTACGGGGGGGCCCAATGAGCAGTTCTTC
>TRBJ1-5|-|TRBV9|-
CASSELGGQPQHF
TGTGCCAGCAGCGAGTTGGGGGGTCAGCCCCAGCATTTT